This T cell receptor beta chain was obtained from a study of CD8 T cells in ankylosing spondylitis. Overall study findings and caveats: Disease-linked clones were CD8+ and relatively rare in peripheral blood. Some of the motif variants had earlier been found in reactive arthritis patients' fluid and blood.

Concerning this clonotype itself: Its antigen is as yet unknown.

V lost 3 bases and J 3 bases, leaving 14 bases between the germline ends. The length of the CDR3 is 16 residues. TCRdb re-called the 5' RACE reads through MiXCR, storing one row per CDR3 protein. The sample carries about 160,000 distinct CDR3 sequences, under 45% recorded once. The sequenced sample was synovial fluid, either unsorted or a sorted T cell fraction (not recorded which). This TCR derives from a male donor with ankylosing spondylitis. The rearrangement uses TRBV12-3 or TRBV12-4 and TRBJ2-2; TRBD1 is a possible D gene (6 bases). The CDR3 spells CASSFSRDTDTGELFF. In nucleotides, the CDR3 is TGTGCCAGCAGTTTTTCTCGGGACACCGACACCGGGGAGCTGTTTTTT.